The text below deals with one T cell receptor (beta chain). The antigen is unknown. TCRdb re-analysed the 5' RACE reads in MiXCR, keeping a single row per CDR3 protein. The sample lists about 82,000 distinct CDR3 sequences; roughly an eighth were seen once. These data originate in a study of spatial heterogeneity in lung cancer. The time point was: sample taken at primary tumor resection. Unsorted tumor, nontumor lung tissue or cryopreserved PBMC supplied the whole RNA. There were approximately 69 donors, all of them untreated patients with early-stage non-small cell lung cancer. Study conclusions and caveats: Tumor TCRs that were ubiquitous and expanded showed up in blood more at resection than follow-up.

The sequence was obtained from a male donor with early-stage non-small cell lung cancer. Sequenced material: PBMCs, taken at surgery.

The CDR3 region is CAAEGRDAENTGELFF. CDR3 nucleotides: TGTGCCGCGGAGGGAAGGGACGCCGAGAACACCGGGGAGCTGTTTTTT. The rearrangement joins TRBV5-4 to TRBJ2-2, with D perhaps TRBD2 (6 bases). The germline CDR1 and CDR2 sequences are SGHNT and YYREEE (reference sequence). The V end was cut by 10 bases, the J end by 1 base, with 20 bases between. CDR3 length equals 16 residues.